The 15 T cell receptor beta chains listed next were all sequenced from one sample in a study of blood T cell repertoires in COVID-19. Clones were sequenced by immunoSEQ multiplex PCR, and TCRdb holds only the in-frame ones, with some missing. The data contain roughly 46,000 clones, around 89% of them seen just once; the ten biggest clones take up around 8.7%. Sequenced: peripheral blood. All receptors come from a man over 45 with active COVID-19.

This chain connects TRBV23-1 to TRBJ2-5; D call uncertain. TRBV23-1 is reported as an ORF; its role is uncertain. This CDR3 contains 11 residues. Trimming removed 6 bases at V and 9 bases at J, with 11 bases between. The CDR3 region is CASSRKGAQYF. The CDR3 DNA reads as TGCGCCAGCAGCCGCAAAGGAGCCCAGTACTTC.

This clone was recorded only once. The chain has TRBV7-9 and TRBJ2-3, with 9 bases matching TRBD1. CDR1 and CDR2 (germline): SEHNR, FQNEAQ (reference sequence). Trimming cost V 5 bases and J 0 bases; bases outside gene matches: 9. The CDR3 is 17 residues long. CDR3 amino acids: CASSPGTGRTSTDTQYF. The CDR3 DNA reads as TGTGCCAGCAGCCCCGGGACAGGGAGGACTAGCACAGATACGCAGTATTTT. Filled out from reference TRBV7-9 and TRBJ2-3, the complete variable domain reads DTGVSQNPRHKITKRGQNVTFRCDPISEHNRLYWYRQTLGQGPEFLTYFQNEAQLEKSRLLSDRFSAERPKGSFSTLEIQRTEQGDSAMYLCASSPGTGRTSTDTQYFGPGTRLTVL.

The chain joins TRBV18 to TRBJ1-2; D might be TRBD1 (6 bases). Germline lookup yields CDR1 KGHSH and CDR2 LQKENI. The CDR3 sequence is 15 residues long. V gave up 3 bases and J gave up 3 bases, with 14 bases separating them. For the CDR3, the DNA is TGTGCCAGCTCACCTTCAGGGGAAACCTACTATGGCTACACCTTC. Its protein product is CASSPSGETYYGYTF.

The chain joins TRBV18 to TRBJ2-7; possibly TRBD1 for D (5 bases). The ends were cut back, 2 bases at V and 6 bases at J, with 11 bases in the middle. This CDR3 spans 13 amino acids. Germline lookup yields CDR1 KGHSH and CDR2 LQKENI. The CDR3 coding sequence is TGTGCCAGCTCACCAATGACAGTTGGCGAGCAGTACTTC. Translated: CASSPMTVGEQYF. The variable domain in full, with the rest retrieved from reference TRBV18 and TRBJ2-7, is NAGVMQNPRHLVRRRGQEARLRCSPMKGHSHVYWYRQLPEEGLKFMVYLQKENIIDESGMPKERFSAEFPKEGPSILRIQQVVRGDSAAYFCASSPMTVGEQYFGPGTRLTVT.

The CDR3 DNA is TGTGCCAGTAGTATTGATAAGCGACAGGGGGCCGAGCAGTACTTC. Translated, it gives CASSIDKRQGAEQYF. The chain links TRBV19 to TRBJ2-7; 10 positions agree with TRBD1. Germline V gene data show CDR1 as LNHDA and CDR2 as SQIVND (reference sequence). The CDR3 is 15 amino acids. The J segment lost 6 bases and the V segment lost 3 bases, leaving 8 bases of the junction unmatched.

The J gene is TRBJ1-1, the V gene TRBV29-1; TRBD1 matches 7 bases. V lost 0 bases to trimming and J lost 5 bases; unmatched junction nucleotides: 9. The CDR3 totals 15 residues. CDR1 and CDR2 from the germline V gene are SQVTM and ANQGSEA. CDR3 sequence: CSVEDRDPGGTEAFF. CDR3 nucleotides: TGCAGCGTTGAAGATCGGGATCCAGGGGGAACTGAAGCTTTCTTT.

This clone was seen only once. The chain joins TRBV19 to TRBJ1-6, with 8 nucleotides matching TRBD1. Per germline, CDR1 LNHDA and CDR2 SQIVND (reference sequence). After removal of 3 bases from V and 10 bases from J, the junction contained 11 bases not matched to a gene. The CDR3 spans 16 residues. CDR3 coding DNA: TGTGCCAGTAGTATTTGGGCAGGGGGCGCAGGGTCACCCCTCCACTTT. This codes for CASSIWAGGAGSPLHF.

The gene calls are TRBV5-4 and TRBJ1-1, with 7 bases aligning to TRBD1. V dropped 4 bases and J dropped 0; count of bases not matched to a gene: 6. This CDR3 has 15 amino acids. From germline, CDR1 is SGHNT and CDR2 YYREEE (reference sequence). The DNA for the CDR3 is TGTGCCAGCAGCGCTCCGGGACAGTTGAACACTGAAGCTTTCTTT. Amino acids: CASSAPGQLNTEAFF.

This rearrangement joins TRBV20-1 to TRBJ2-3; D may be TRBD1 (6 bases). CDR1 is DFQATT and CDR2 is SNEGSKA in the germline V gene (reference sequence). Trimming removed 5 bases at V and 6 bases at J, with 9 bases between. This CDR3 contains 11 residues. CDR3 coding DNA: TGCAGTGCTCCAGGGGTGGATACGCAGTATTTT. It encodes CSAPGVDTQYF.

The count of this clone is one. V gene TRBV11-3 combines with J gene TRBJ2-7, with TRBD2 matching over 10 bases. This CDR3 has 15 residues. J lost 3 bases, V lost 4 bases, and 6 bases had no gene match. Germline CDR1 is SGHNT and CDR2 is YENEEA. The CDR3 spells CASSYQGTSDYEQYF. The CDR3 DNA follows: TGTGCCAGCAGCTACCAAGGGACTAGCGACTACGAGCAGTACTTC. Looking up the rest from reference TRBV11-3 and TRBJ2-7 gives the full variable domain: EAGVVQSPRYKIIEKKQPVAFWCNPISGHNTLYWYLQNLGQGPELLIRYENEEAVDDSQLPKDRFSAERLKGVDSTLKIQPAELGDSAVYLCASSYQGTSDYEQYFGPGTRLTVT.

This chain uses TRBV19 with TRBJ2-3, with 11 nucleotides matching TRBD2. The CDR3 is 17 residues long. Germline loops: CDR1 LNHDA, CDR2 SQIVND (reference sequence). Trimming removed 6 bases from V and 5 bases from J; junction bases left unmatched: 13. CDR3 nucleotide sequence: TGTGCCAGTAGCCAATACTTGACTAGCGGGACGAAAGATACGCAGTATTTT. Translated, it gives CASSQYLTSGTKDTQYF.

The chain joins TRBV7-3 to TRBJ2-3; TRBD2 is a possible D gene (5 bases). CDR3 size: 15 residues. V was shortened by 2 bases and J by 1 base, with 10 bases between the two germline ends. Germline lookup yields CDR1 SGHTA and CDR2 FQGTGA. CDR3 DNA: TGTGCCAGCAGCTTATACGGACTCCGCACAGATACGCAGTATTTT. Its translation: CASSLYGLRTDTQYF.

Worth noting for this clone: In the same sample, other DNA sequences code for this CDR3. The V and J genes are TRBV18 and TRBJ2-5; 8 bases align to TRBD2. V gave up 3 bases and J gave up 1 base; unmatched junction bases: 4. The CDR3 totals 15 residues. CDR1 is KGHSH, CDR2 LQKENI, per germline. CDR3 sequence: CASSPRAGVQETQYF. The CDR3 DNA reads TGTGCCAGCTCACCGAGAGCGGGAGTCCAAGAGACCCAGTACTTC.

This CDR3 is CASSLYRSGNTIYF. As DNA, the CDR3 is TGTGCCAGCAGCTTATACCGGTCTGGAAACACCATATATTTT. V is TRBV7-8 and J is TRBJ1-3; D gene ambiguous. The CDR3 extends over 14 amino acids. Germline loops: CDR1 SGHVS, CDR2 FQNEAQ. V was shortened by 2 bases and J by 1 base, with 6 bases between the two germline ends.

The chain couples TRBV6-2 or TRBV6-3 to TRBJ2-2; D is undetermined. This CDR3 is 12 amino acids long. Germline assignment: CDR1 MNHEY and CDR2 SVGEGT. Trimming removed 4 bases at V and 3 bases at J, with 3 bases between. Written as DNA, the CDR3 is TGTGCCAGCAGTTTCGACACCGGGGAGCTGTTTTTT. Translation: CASSFDTGELFF.